The entry that follows covers one T cell receptor (beta chain) sequence. The antigen it binds to is not known. Base qualities are not at hand, and no much larger clone is one base apart. The data were taken from a study of blood T cell repertoires in COVID-19 (dated by TCRdb to about 2020). At the level of the whole study: The collaborator samples originated in the United States, Italy and Spain and spanned the acute and convalescent phases of COVID-19. The material from the prospective study consisted of cDNA or gDNA derived from T cells, B-cell-depleted T cells, or PBMCs. The dataset comprised deeply sampled blood TCRbeta repertoires from subjects exposed to, actively infected with, or recovered from COVID-19. A freely available public database, intended as a resource for researchers studying the immune response to SARS-CoV-2, is where the repertoires were released. Samples came from the ongoing ImmuneRACE study (first 160 participants) plus 1,254 subjects from 6 global collaborators. The sample metadata nearly always contained a de-identified subject ID, COVID-19 status, age in years and sex. Where available, HLA class I and class II types were taken from metadata supplied by the sample provider and were not determined by assay-based typing. What the work shows at the level of the full study, not this receptor alone: The quantity of clinical and demographic metadata differed by source and by participant and was supplied without curation.

The immunoSEQ Assay, a bias-controlled multiplex PCR, was used to amplify TCRbeta CDR3 regions from genomic DNA. On the study's bioinformatics: The number of nucleated cells in each sample was estimated by amplification of reference gene primers within the assay. To quantify the absolute abundance of each unique TCRbeta CDR3 rearrangement, sequence reads were collapsed and filtered. Productive Simpson clonality was computed per sample as the square root of Simpson's diversity index over productive rearrangements. In its TCRdb copy, this immuneACCESS table keeps in-frame sequences only and misses some clones. Where compared with another copy, unresolved V genes explain less than half of these, and the others have no known cause. From that table come the V and J calls and clone size; the DNA was used to work out D and trimming. This sample lists approximately 400,000 clones; more than 75% were detected once. The ten largest make up more than 0.95% of the sample.

Each collaborating institution followed its own protocols to collect whole blood in K2EDTA tubes. For TCRbeta analysis, collaborators shipped samples as frozen whole blood, isolated PBMCs, or DNA extracted from either of those sample types. The CDR3 sequence holds 13 residues, the cysteine and phenylalanine included. Solely the CDR3 DNA is kept, with 39 bases framed from the first base. V is shortened by 5 bases, J by 7 bases, and the region joining them spans 14 bases. CDR1 SGHAT and CDR2 FQNNGV are derived from the germline V gene. The receptor was derived from a human donor with acute or convalescent COVID-19. The donor label of this sample is uncertain. Recombination linked TRBV11-2 to TRBJ2-5; the best D guess is TRBD2, with 5 bases matching. Sequencing was performed on peripheral blood. CDR3 region: CASSHEGIGTQYF. The nucleotides are TGTGCCAGCAGCCATGAGGGTATAGGGACCCAGTACTTC.